This T cell receptor beta chain was sequenced for a study of T cells in Graves' hyperthyroidism and ophthalmopathy. Patients aged 18 to 65 had newly diagnosed hyperthyroidism lasting under 2 months. Patients having uncontrolled infection, another autoimmune disease, pregnancy or lactation were not included. About 9.4 ml fresh peripheral blood yielded the PBMCs. Trimming shortened V by 3 bases and J by 7 bases, and 10 bases separated the two germline ends. Germline V gives CDR1 SGHTA, CDR2 FQGNSA. This CDR3 spans 13 amino acids. Amplification of TCR beta CDR3 regions used RNA as the template. The TCR CDR3 first-round RT-PCR relied on the HTBI primer set. TCRdb analysed the multiplex PCR reads with MiXCR anew, one entry per CDR3 protein. The table shows 90,000 to 120,000 distinct CDR3 sequences, with about 15% occurring only once.

The chain couples TRBV7-2 to TRBJ1-5; D not certain. The specimen sequenced was blood. The clonotype was recovered from a woman in her fifties or sixties with Graves' hyperthyroidism. The CDR3 DNA follows: TGTGCCAGCAGCTTTCGAGGGAAGCAGCCCCAGCATTTT. Translated: CASSFRGKQPQHF.